This passage covers 9 T cell receptor beta chains from one sample sequenced in a study of OX40 agonist ivuxolimab in advanced cancers. Sequencing was performed with immunoSEQ multiplex PCR; in TCRdb, only in-frame clones are kept and a portion is missing. The repertoire has over 70,000 clones, around 86% of them found once; the top ten carry around 2%. The sample here was CD4+ or CD8+ T cells sorted from blood, taken in a trial of the OX40 agonist ivuxolimab. The receptors come from an adult with an advanced solid tumor such as melanoma, head and neck, liver or kidney cancer.

The chain recombines TRBV5-1 with TRBJ2-7; 9 bases map to TRBD1. CDR1 and CDR2 (germline): SGHRS, YFSETQ. V shed 4 bases and J 5 bases; nucleotides not matched to a gene: 4. The CDR3 extends over 13 amino acids. The CDR3 DNA sequence: TGCGCCAGCAGCAGGGACAGGGACAACGAGCAGTACTTC. Translating it yields CASSRDRDNEQYF.

This chain joins TRBV7-6 and TRBJ2-5, with D uncertain. The CDR3 consists of 14 residues. Germline V CDR1 and CDR2: SGHVS, FNYEAQ. Trimming pared 5 bases from V and 0 bases from J, leaving 10 bases between. The DNA for the CDR3 is TGTGCCAGCAGCCTGAGCCCTAACCAAGAGACCCAGTACTTC. Translating gives CASSLSPNQETQYF.

This chain uses TRBV2 with TRBJ1-6; D ambiguous. CDR1 is SNHLY and CDR2 is FYNNEI in the germline V gene. Trimming stripped 3 bases from V and 2 bases from J, with 11 bases between. CDR3 length: 16 amino acids. The CDR3 protein is CASSDLSVTYNSPLHF. CDR3 in DNA: TGTGCCAGCAGTGATTTGTCAGTAACCTATAATTCACCCCTCCACTTT.

This clone was seen only once. The chain carries TRBV6-6 and TRBJ2-1, with D uncertain. CDR1 MNHNY and CDR2 SVGAGI come from the germline V gene (reference sequence). V lost 0 bases and J 0 bases, leaving 9 bases between the germline ends. The CDR3 runs to 16 residues. The CDR3 here is CASSYSPDGSYNEQFF. CDR3 bases: TGTGCCAGCAGTTACTCCCCGGACGGCTCCTACAATGAGCAGTTCTTC.

This chain uses TRBV7-2 with TRBJ2-1; TRBD1 matches 8 bases. With V trimmed by 3 bases and J by 7 bases, 2 bases remained unmatched. This CDR3 is 13 amino acids long. The V gene's germline CDR1 is SGHTA and CDR2 FQGNSA. CDR3 residues: CASSLGQENEQFF. CDR3 sequence (DNA): TGTGCCAGCAGCTTGGGACAGGAAAATGAGCAGTTCTTC.

The J gene is TRBJ1-3, the V gene TRBV30; 10 nucleotides agree with TRBD1. Germline assignment: CDR1 GTSNPN and CDR2 SVGIG (reference sequence). With V trimmed by 5 bases and J by 0 bases, 4 bases remained unmatched. The CDR3 spans 15 residues. The CDR3 here is CAWGTGAISGNTIYF. In DNA, the CDR3 is TGTGCCTGGGGGACAGGGGCGATCTCTGGAAACACCATATATTTT.

The chain couples TRBV6-1 to TRBJ1-1, with 8 bases lining up with TRBD1. Germline trimming cut 7 bases from V and 0 bases from J; bases unmatched to any gene: 7. The CDR3 covers 15 residues. The germline V gene encodes CDR1 MNHNS and CDR2 SASEGT. The CDR3 coding sequence is TGTGCCAGCAATATTGGACAGGGATTGAACACTGAAGCTTTCTTT. Translation: CASNIGQGLNTEAFF.

The chain combines TRBV30 with TRBJ1-1; D is unresolved. The CDR3 length is 13 residues. Germline CDR1 is GTSNPN and CDR2 is SVGIG (reference sequence). The V gene lost 0 bases and the J gene lost 1 base, with 6 bases spanning the gap. The CDR3 reads CAWSVQTNTEAFF. The CDR3 region has the DNA TGTGCCTGGAGTGTACAGACGAACACTGAAGCTTTCTTT.

This chain uses TRBV28 with TRBJ1-2; D call uncertain. V dropped 5 bases and J dropped 6 bases, with 4 bases sitting between them. CDR1 is MDHEN and CDR2 is SYDVKM in the germline V gene. This CDR3 has 10 residues. The CDR3 loop reads CASSLNGYTF. Here the CDR3 DNA reads TGTGCCAGCAGTCTGAATGGCTACACCTTC.